Listed below are T cell receptor beta chains from one sample, sequenced in a study of T cells in Graves' hyperthyroidism and ophthalmopathy. TCRdb processed the multiplex PCR reads anew with MiXCR; each CDR3 protein has one entry. The sample carries 600,000 or so distinct CDR3 sequences, around 46% recorded once. The sequenced material came from peripheral blood or thyroid tissue (not recorded which). The source of these receptors is a woman between 18 and 29 years old with Graves' hyperthyroidism. Each CDR3 is given with its conserved first and last residue. Fields, in order: CDR3 DNA, CDR3 protein, J gene, clone size, D gene, V gene. A D gene is named only where the DNA matches it firmly. Not all rows give a size; the values are once, few, many and, for expanded clones, a class.

TGTGCCAGCAGCTTAGATACTGACTATGGCTACACCTTC CASSLDTDYGYTF TRBJ1-2 many NA TRBV7-3
TGTGCCAGCAGCTTCAGGGACAGAGCCTACGAGCAGTACTTC CASSFRDRAYEQYF TRBJ2-7 many TRBD1 TRBV7-8
TGTGCCAGCAGTGCGGGGGCCGGGGGGGCCAACGTCCTGACTTTC CASSAGAGGANVLTF TRBJ2-6 many NA TRBV2
TGTGCCAGCAGCCAAGTGAGAATGCATCGGCAGCCCCAGCATTTT CASSQVRMHRQPQHF TRBJ1-5 NA NA TRBV7-6
TGCAGCGCAGGGGACCCGAACACTGAAGCTTTCTTT CSAGDPNTEAFF TRBJ1-1 many NA TRBV29-1
TGTGCCAGCCGTTCCGGGACAGGGGATTATCAGCCCCAGCATTTT CASRSGTGDYQPQHF TRBJ1-5 NA TRBD1 TRBV2
TGTGCCAGCAGCCATGCCAACAACGGCCTGAACACTGAAGCTTTCTTT CASSHANNGLNTEAFF TRBJ1-1 many NA TRBV7-8
TGTGCCAGCAGGCAATCCTCTACAGATACGCAGTATTTT CASRQSSTDTQYF TRBJ2-3 NA NA TRBV7-2
TGTGCCACCGGGGGCCAGGAAGGTCAGCCCCAGCATTTT CATGGQEGQPQHF TRBJ1-5 NA NA TRBV15
TGTGCCAGCAGCTTAATCCGTGTGCGGGATCAGCCCCAGCATTTT CASSLIRVRDQPQHF TRBJ1-5 NA NA TRBV7-2
TGTGCCAGCAGATCACGACGGGTCGGCGGGGCCAACGTCCTGACTTTC CASRSRRVGGANVLTF TRBJ2-6 many NA TRBV7-9
TGCGCCAGCAGCTTTCGGACTGGGACCCACGAGCAGTACTTC CASSFRTGTHEQYF TRBJ2-7 NA NA TRBV5-1
TGTGCCACCAGTGAGGGAGGACGGACAGATTTCTATGGCTACACCTTC CATSEGGRTDFYGYTF TRBJ1-2 NA NA TRBV24-1